There are many counts of the clone carrying this T cell receptor beta chain. What it recognizes is unknown. The sample originates from a study of Graves' ophthalmopathy and Graves' hyperthyroidism. Notes on the study in general: Sensitivity of 60% to 71% and specificity of under 85% were achieved by the model that predicted ophthalmopathy progression.

Trimming shortened V by 1 base and J by 5 bases, and 20 bases separated the two germline ends. The CDR3 runs 17 residues. Germline CDR1 SGHVS, CDR2 FNYEAQ. Ophthalmopathy-affected donors exhibited moderate-to-severe activity, CAS ≥3, NOSPECS ≥4, and duration under 3 months. Amplification of the TCR beta CDR3 regions used RNA transcripts (as template). HTBI-primed RT-PCR formed the first round, and a multiplex PCR formed the second. TCRdb ran MiXCR on the multiplex PCR reads and lists one entry per CDR3 protein. Found here are under 400,000 distinct CDR3 sequences, 17% of them singletons; the top ten hold more than 9%.

The sample comprised peripheral blood. This TCR derives from an adult man with Graves' ophthalmopathy. This chain joins TRBV7-6 and TRBJ2-5; unclear D gene. CDR3 bases: TGTGCCAGCAGCTTAGGGGCCCTAAGAACAAGTCCGGAGACCCAGTACTTC. Residues: CASSLGALRTSPETQYF.